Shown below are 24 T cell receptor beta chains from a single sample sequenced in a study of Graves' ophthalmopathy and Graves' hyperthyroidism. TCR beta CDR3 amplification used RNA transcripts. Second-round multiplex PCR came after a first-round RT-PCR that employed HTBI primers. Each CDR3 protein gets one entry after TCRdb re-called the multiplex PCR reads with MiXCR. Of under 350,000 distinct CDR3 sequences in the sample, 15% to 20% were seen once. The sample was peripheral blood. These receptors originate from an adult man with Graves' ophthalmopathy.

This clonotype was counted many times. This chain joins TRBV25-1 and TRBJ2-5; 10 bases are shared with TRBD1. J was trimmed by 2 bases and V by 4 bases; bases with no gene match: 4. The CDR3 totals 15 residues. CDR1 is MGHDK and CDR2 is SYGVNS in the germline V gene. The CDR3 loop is CASSVDRGNQETQYF. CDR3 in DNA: TGTGCCAGCAGTGTGGACAGGGGGAATCAAGAGACCCAGTACTTC.

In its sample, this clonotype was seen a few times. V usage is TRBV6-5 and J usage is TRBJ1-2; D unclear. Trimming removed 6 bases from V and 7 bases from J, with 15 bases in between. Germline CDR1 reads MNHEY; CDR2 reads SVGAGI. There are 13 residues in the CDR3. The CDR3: CASSYGFPSGYTF. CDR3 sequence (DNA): TGTGCCAGCAGCTACGGGTTTCCGTCTGGCTACACCTTC.

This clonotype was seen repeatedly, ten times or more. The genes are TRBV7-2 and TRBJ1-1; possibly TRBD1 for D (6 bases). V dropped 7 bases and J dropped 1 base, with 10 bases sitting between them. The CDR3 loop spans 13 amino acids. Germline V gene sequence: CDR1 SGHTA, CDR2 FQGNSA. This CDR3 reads CASKQGKNTEAFF. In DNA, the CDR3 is TGTGCCAGCAAACAGGGAAAGAACACTGAAGCTTTCTTT.

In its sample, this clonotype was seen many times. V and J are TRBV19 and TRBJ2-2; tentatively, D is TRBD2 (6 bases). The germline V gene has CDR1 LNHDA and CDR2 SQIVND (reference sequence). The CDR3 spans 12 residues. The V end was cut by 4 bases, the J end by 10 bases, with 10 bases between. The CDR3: CASSKEGLELFF. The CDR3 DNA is TGTGCCAGTAGTAAGGAGGGTCTGGAGCTGTTTTTT.

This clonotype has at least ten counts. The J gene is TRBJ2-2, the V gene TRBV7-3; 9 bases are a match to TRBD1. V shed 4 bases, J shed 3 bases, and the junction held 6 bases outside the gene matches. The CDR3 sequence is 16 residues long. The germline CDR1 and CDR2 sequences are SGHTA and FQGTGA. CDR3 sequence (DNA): TGTGCCAGCAGCTCAGGACAGGGGCCCTACACCGGGGAGCTGTTTTTT. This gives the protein CASSSGQGPYTGELFF.

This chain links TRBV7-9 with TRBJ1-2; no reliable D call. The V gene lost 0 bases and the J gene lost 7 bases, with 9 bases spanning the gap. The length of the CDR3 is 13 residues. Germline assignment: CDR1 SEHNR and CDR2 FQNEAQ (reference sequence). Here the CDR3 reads CASSLAGKPGYTF. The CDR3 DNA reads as TGTGCCAGCAGCTTAGCGGGGAAGCCTGGCTACACCTTC.

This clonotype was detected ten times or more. The CDR3 spells CASKTGGNTEAFF. CDR3 bases: TGTGCCAGCAAGACAGGGGGGAACACTGAAGCTTTCTTT. The gene calls are TRBV12-3 or TRBV12-4 and TRBJ1-1; 9 nucleotides agree with TRBD1. This CDR3 is built from 13 residues. The V gene end was trimmed by 7 bases and the J gene end by 1 base; junction bases not matched to a gene: 1.

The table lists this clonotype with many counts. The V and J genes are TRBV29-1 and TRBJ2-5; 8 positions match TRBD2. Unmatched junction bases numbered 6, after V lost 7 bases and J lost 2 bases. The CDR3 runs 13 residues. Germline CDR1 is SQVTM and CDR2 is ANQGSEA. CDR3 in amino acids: CSAQTSEQETQYF. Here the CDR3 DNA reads TGCAGCGCCCAGACTAGCGAGCAAGAGACCCAGTACTTC.

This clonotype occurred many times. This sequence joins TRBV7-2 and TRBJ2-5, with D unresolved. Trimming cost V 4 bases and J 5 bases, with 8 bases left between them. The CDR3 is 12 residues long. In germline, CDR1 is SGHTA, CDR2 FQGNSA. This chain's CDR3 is CASSSLMETQYF. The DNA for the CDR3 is TGTGCCAGCAGCTCGCTAATGGAGACCCAGTACTTC.

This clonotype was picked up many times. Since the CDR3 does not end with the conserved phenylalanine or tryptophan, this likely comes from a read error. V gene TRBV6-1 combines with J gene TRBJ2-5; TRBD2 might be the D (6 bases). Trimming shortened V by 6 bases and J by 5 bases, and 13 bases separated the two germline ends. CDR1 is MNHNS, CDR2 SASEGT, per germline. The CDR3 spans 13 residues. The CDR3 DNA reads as TGTGCCAGCAGGTTTCTAGCGTTGGAGACCCAGTACTCC. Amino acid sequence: CASRFLALETQYS.

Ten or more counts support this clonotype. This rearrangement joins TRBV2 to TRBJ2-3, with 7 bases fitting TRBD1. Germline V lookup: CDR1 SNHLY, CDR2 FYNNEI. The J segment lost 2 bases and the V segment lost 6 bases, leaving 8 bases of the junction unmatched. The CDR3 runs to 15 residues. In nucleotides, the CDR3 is TGTGCCAGCAGCCAGGGACAGACAATCACAGATACGCAGTATTTT. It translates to CASSQGQTITDTQYF. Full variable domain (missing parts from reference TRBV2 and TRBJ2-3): EPEVTQTPSHQVTQMGQEVILRCVPISNHLYFYWYRQILGQKVEFLVSFYNNEISEKSEIFDDQFSVERPDGSNFTLKIRSTKLEDSAMYFCASSQGQTITDTQYFGPGTRLTVL.

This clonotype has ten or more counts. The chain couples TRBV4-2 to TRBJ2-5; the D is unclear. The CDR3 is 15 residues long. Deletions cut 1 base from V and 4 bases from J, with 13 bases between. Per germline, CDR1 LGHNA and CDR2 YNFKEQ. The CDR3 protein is CASSQVVALGETQYF. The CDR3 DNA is TGTGCCAGCAGCCAAGTAGTTGCTCTGGGAGAGACCCAGTACTTC.

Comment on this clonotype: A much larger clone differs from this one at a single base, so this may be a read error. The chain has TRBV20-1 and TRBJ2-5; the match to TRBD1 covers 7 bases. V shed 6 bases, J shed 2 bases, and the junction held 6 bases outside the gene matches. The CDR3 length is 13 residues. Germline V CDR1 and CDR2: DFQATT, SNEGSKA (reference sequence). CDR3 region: CSAELGQQETQYF. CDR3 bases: TGCAGTGCGGAACTGGGACAGCAAGAGACCCAGTACTTC.

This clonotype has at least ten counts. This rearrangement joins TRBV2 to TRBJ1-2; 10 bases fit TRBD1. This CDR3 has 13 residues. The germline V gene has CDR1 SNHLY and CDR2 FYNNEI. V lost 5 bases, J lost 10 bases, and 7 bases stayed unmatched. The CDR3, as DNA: TGTGCCAGCAGTTTGACAGGGGGCGCTTCCTACACCTTC. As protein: CASSLTGGASYTF.

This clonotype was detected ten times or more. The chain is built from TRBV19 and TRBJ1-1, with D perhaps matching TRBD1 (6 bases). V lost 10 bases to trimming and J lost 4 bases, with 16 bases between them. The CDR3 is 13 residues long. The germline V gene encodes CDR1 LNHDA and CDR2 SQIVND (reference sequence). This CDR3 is CATTGTIVTEAFF. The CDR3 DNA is TGTGCCACTACCGGGACAATTGTCACTGAAGCTTTCTTT. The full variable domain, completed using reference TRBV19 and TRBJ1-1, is DGGITQSPKYLFRKEGQNVTLSCEQNLNHDAMYWYRQDPGQGLRLIYYSQIVNDFQKGDIAEGYSVSREKKESFPLTVTSAQKNPTAFYLCATTGTIVTEAFFGQGTRLTVV.

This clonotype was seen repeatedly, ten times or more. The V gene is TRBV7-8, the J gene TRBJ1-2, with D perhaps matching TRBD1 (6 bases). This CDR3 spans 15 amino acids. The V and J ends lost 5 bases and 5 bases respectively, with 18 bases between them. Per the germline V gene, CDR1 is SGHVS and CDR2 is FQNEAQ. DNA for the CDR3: TGTGCCAGCAGCAGCGACCTGGGACAAACGTATGGCTACACCTTC. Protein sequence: CASSSDLGQTYGYTF.

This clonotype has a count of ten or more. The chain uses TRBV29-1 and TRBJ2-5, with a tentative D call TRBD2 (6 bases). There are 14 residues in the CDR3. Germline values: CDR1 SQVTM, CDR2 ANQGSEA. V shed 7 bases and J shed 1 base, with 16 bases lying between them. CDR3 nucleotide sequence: TGCAGCGCCCCGGACGGCGGGGTCCAAGAGACCCAGTACTTC. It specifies CSAPDGGVQETQYF.

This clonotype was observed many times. The CDR3 region is CATSDWTAGNTIYF. Written as DNA, the CDR3 is TGTGCCACCAGTGATTGGACAGCTGGAAACACCATATATTTT. V usage is TRBV24-1 and J usage is TRBJ1-3; possible D gene TRBD1, 6 bases. V was pared by 2 bases and J by 2 bases, with 6 bases between. CDR3 length equals 14 residues. Looked up from germline, CDR1 is KGHDR and CDR2 is SFDVKD.

The CDR3 DNA follows: TGTGCCAGCAGCCCGAGGGCCCGATCACCCCTCCACTTT. This translates into CASSPRARSPLHF. V is TRBV7-2 and J is TRBJ1-6; D is uncertain. CDR1 is SGHTA, CDR2 FQGNSA, per germline. The CDR3 covers 13 residues. Trimming pared 5 bases from V and 10 bases from J, leaving 12 bases between. Drawing the rest from reference TRBV7-2 and TRBJ1-6, the complete variable domain is GAGVSQSPSNKVTEKGKDVELRCDPISGHTALYWYRQSLGQGLEFLIYFQGNSAPDKSGLPSDRFSAERTGGSVSTLTIQRTQQEDSAVYLCASSPRARSPLHFGNGTRLTVT.

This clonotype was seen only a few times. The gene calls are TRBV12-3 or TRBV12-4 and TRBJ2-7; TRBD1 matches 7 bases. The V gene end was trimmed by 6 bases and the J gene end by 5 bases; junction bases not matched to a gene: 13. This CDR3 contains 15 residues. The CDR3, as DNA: TGTGCCAGCAGACCTAGACAGGGAAATAGCGACGAGCAGTACTTC. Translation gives CASRPRQGNSDEQYF.

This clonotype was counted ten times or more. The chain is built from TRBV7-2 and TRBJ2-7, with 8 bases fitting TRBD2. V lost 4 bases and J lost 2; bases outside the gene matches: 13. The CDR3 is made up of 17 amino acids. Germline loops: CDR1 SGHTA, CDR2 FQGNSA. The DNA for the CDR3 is TGTGCCAGCAGCTACCAACAAGCGGGAGTGGGAGCCTACGAGCAGTACTTC. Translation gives CASSYQQAGVGAYEQYF.

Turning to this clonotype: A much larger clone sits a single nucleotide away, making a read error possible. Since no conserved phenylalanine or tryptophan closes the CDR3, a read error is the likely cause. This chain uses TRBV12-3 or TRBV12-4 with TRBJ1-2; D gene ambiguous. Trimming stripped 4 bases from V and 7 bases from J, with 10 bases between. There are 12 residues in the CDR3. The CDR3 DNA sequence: TGTGCCAGCAGTTCGGGTCCGCGTGGCTACACCCTC. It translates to CASSSGPRGYTL.

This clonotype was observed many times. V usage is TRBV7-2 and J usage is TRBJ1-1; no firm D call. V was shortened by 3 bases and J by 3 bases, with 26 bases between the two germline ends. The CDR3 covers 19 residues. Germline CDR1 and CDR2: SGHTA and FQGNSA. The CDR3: CASSFGWFRVLGGYTEAFF. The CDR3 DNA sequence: TGTGCCAGCAGCTTCGGATGGTTTCGGGTGCTGGGAGGATACACTGAAGCTTTCTTT.

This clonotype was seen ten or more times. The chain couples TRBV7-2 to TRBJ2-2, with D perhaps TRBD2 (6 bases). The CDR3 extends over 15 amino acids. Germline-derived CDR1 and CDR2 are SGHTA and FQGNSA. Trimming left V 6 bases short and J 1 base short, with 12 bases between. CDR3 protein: CASSSGGLNTGELFF. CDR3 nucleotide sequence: TGTGCCAGCAGTTCTGGGGGACTGAACACCGGGGAGCTGTTTTTT.